Below, 3 T cell receptor beta chains from the same sample are listed, as sequenced in a study of cytomegalovirus exposure and HLA in healthy donors. The PCR contained 60 Vbeta and 13 Jbeta primers. Sequencing used immunoSEQ multiplex PCR; TCRdb keeps in-frame clones, though not all of them. The sample holds 130,000 or so clones, 84% seen once. Sequencing was performed on PBMCs. The receptors originated from a woman aged 18-30 years in good health and CMV-seropositive.

The chain carries TRBV4-2 and TRBJ1-2, with TRBD1 as a possible D gene (6 bases). The V gene lost 1 base and the J gene lost 7 bases, with 19 bases spanning the gap. The CDR3 is made up of 16 amino acids. Germline V CDR1 and CDR2: LGHNA, YNFKEQ. The CDR3 protein is CASSQGNEDSFSGYTF. In DNA form, the CDR3 reads TGTGCCAGCAGCCAAGGGAACGAGGACAGTTTCTCTGGCTACACCTTC.

V and J are TRBV27 and TRBJ2-5; 10 nucleotides match TRBD1. This CDR3 is built from 15 residues. CDR1 and CDR2 (germline): MNHEY, SMNVEV (reference sequence). Trimming cost V 6 bases and J 4 bases; bases outside gene matches: 8. The CDR3: CASRFGTGVGETQYF. Here the CDR3 DNA reads TGTGCCAGCAGATTCGGGACAGGGGTCGGAGAGACCCAGTACTTC.

This clone was seen once. The chain employs TRBV27 and TRBJ2-1, with TRBD2 matching over 7 bases. V lost 4 bases and J lost 6; bases outside the gene matches: 9. In germline, CDR1 is MNHEY, CDR2 SMNVEV (reference sequence). The CDR3 has 15 amino acids. CDR3 residues: CASSSGGAFGNEQFF. CDR3 nucleotides: TGTGCCAGCAGTTCGGGGGGAGCCTTTGGCAATGAGCAGTTCTTC.